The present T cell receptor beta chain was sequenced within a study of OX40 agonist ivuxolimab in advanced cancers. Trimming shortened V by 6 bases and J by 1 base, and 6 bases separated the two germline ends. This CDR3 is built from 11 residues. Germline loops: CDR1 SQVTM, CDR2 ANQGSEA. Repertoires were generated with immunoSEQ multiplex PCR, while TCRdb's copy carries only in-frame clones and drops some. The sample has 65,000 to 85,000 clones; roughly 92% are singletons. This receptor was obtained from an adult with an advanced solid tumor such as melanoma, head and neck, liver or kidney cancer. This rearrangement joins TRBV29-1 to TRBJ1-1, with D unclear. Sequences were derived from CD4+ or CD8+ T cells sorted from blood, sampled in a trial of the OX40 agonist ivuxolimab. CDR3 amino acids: CSVNRNTEAFF. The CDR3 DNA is TGCAGCGTCAACAGGAACACTGAAGCTTTCTTT.